The present T cell receptor (beta chain) was sequenced within a study of molecular identifiers for immune sequencing clone quantification. The V gene lost 4 bases and the J gene lost 10 bases, with 11 bases spanning the gap. CDR1 and CDR2 from the germline V gene are MGHRA and YSYEKL. This CDR3 has 12 amino acids. This clonotype was seen at least ten times. Its cognate antigen is unknown. Findings of the study overall: For highly expanded clones, sizes could be underestimated when identical TCR molecules share a barcode.

The bulk TCR libraries were made with methods described before and with listed TCR primers. TCRdb called the PCR reads again in MiXCR, with one record for every CDR3 protein. The sample has about 68,000 distinct CDR3 sequences; around 18% are singletons. Sequencing libraries of naive CD8 cells derived from roughly 20,000 to 1,000,000 sorted cells with 10%, 30% or 50% RNA. The sequenced sample was naive CD8+ T cells from blood, with Jurkat cell RNA spiked in. Subset reported: FACS-sorted CD8+CD4-CCR7+CD45RA+ naive T cells. The chain joins TRBV4-1 to TRBJ2-1; D call uncertain. The clonotype was recovered from a human donor in good health. Some libraries in this study had Jurkat cell RNA spiked in. The CDR3: CASSLPDPEQFF. The CDR3 DNA follows: TGCGCCAGCAGCCTCCCCGACCCCGAGCAGTTCTTC.